This passage covers 27 T cell receptor beta chains from one sample sequenced in a study of response to subunit inactivated influenza vaccine (dated by TCRdb to about 2018). Libraries were built with RT-PCR. For sequencing, an Illumina HiSeq 2500 was employed. TCRdb reprocessing: public reads trimmed at Q25 with fastp, clones called with MiXCR, in-frame beta chains kept. Rows matching on CDR3 protein sequence are summarized as one entry with the most common DNA and genes. In this sample the table shows a few hundred thousand distinct CDR3 sequences, about 20% of which occur a single time. The ten largest clones add up to about 9.4% of the sample. The sequenced sample was PBMCs from blood, obtained 21 months after vaccination. These receptor sequences come from a man in his fifties or sixties who received an inactivated influenza vaccine. Donor details come from another sample of the same person, matched by shared clones.

The chain combines TRBV12-3 or TRBV12-4 with TRBJ2-3; 12 nucleotides line up with TRBD2. The CDR3 extends over 16 amino acids. Trimming removed 6 bases from V and 6 bases from J; junction bases left unmatched: 10. Written as DNA, the CDR3 is TGTGCCAGCAGACCATCTAGCGGGGGGGCCCCTGATACGCAGTATTTT. This gives the protein CASRPSSGGAPDTQYF.

With regard to this clonotype: Mismatch with germline at one junction end may stem from a read error. The genes are TRBV12-3 or TRBV12-4 and TRBJ2-4, with 10 bases lining up with TRBD1. The CDR3 contains 13 residues. The CDR3 is CASSLQDRGSPTF. Written as DNA, the CDR3 is TGTGCCAGCAGTTTGCAGGACAGGGGGTCCCCCACCTTC.

The V and J genes are TRBV18 and TRBJ1-5; 10 nucleotides line up with TRBD1. The CDR3 consists of 17 residues. The germline gives CDR1 KGHSH, CDR2 LQKENI. After removal of 3 bases from V and 0 bases from J, the junction contained 5 bases not matched to a gene. The CDR3: CASSPTRTGGSNQPQHF. CDR3 DNA sequence: TGTGCCAGCTCACCGACCAGGACAGGGGGTAGCAATCAGCCCCAGCATTTT.

The rearrangement links TRBV15 to TRBJ2-2; D is uncertain. The CDR3 has 15 amino acids. Germline CDR1 reads LNHNV; CDR2 reads YYDKDF (reference sequence). V lost 1 base and J 5 bases, leaving 11 bases between the germline ends. The CDR3 spells CATSRAPGETGELFF. The CDR3 DNA sequence: TGTGCCACCAGCAGAGCTCCAGGCGAGACCGGGGAGCTGTTTTTT. Full variable domain (missing parts from reference TRBV15 and TRBJ2-2): DAMVIQNPRYQVTQFGKPVTLSCSQTLNHNVMYWYQQKSSQAPKLLFHYYDKDFNNEADTPDNFQSRRPNTSFCFLDIRSPGLGDTAMYLCATSRAPGETGELFFGEGSRLTVL.

This clonotype was seen a handful of times. This chain connects TRBV18 to TRBJ1-1; D unresolved. The germline V and J ends were trimmed by 3 bases and 2 bases, with 13 bases remaining between them. Germline CDR1 reads KGHSH; CDR2 reads LQKENI. This CDR3 is 15 amino acids long. CDR3 amino acids: CASSPLEGINTEAFF. The CDR3 DNA sequence: TGTGCCAGCTCACCTTTGGAAGGGATTAACACTGAAGCTTTCTTT.

The chain recombines TRBV7-2 with TRBJ1-6; D gene unclear. Per germline, CDR1 SGHTA and CDR2 FQGNSA. The CDR3 length is 15 residues. Trimming took off 1 base at V and 10 bases at J, with 14 bases between the two ends. CDR3 DNA: TGTGCCAGCAGCTTAGAGCCGGGAGGAATCTCACCCCTCCACTTT. Its translation is CASSLEPGGISPLHF.

At least ten counts were recorded for this clonotype. The chain links TRBV5-1 to TRBJ1-2, with 7 nucleotides matching TRBD1. V trimming: 5 bases; J trimming: 6 bases; junction bases outside the gene matches: 13. Looked up from germline, CDR1 is SGHRS and CDR2 is YFSETQ. The CDR3 loop spans 15 amino acids. The CDR3 DNA follows: TGCGCCAGCAGTACGTATGACAGGGTATCGGATGGCTACACCTTC. Its translation: CASSTYDRVSDGYTF.

The chain recombines TRBV5-1 with TRBJ1-4, with a weak D call TRBD1 (6 bases). Trimming removed 3 bases from V and 11 bases from J, with 14 bases in between. Germline V CDR1 and CDR2: SGHRS, YFSETQ. The CDR3 contains 13 residues. In DNA, the CDR3 is TGCGCCAGCAGCTCAACAGGGTTCGGGAAACTGTTTTTT. Translated, it gives CASSSTGFGKLFF.

In this sample, this clonotype turned up once. The rearrangement joins TRBV7-2 to TRBJ1-4; D not resolved. The germline CDR1 and CDR2 sequences are SGHTA and FQGNSA. The CDR3 runs 15 residues. Trimming shortened V by 5 bases and J by 0 bases, and 10 bases separated the two germline ends. CDR3 DNA: TGTGCCAGCAGCCCCCACAGTGCAACTAATGAAAAACTGTTTTTT. Amino acids: CASSPHSATNEKLFF.

The V gene is TRBV10-3, the J gene TRBJ2-2; a possible D gene is TRBD2 (5 bases). This CDR3 has 16 amino acids. V was clipped by 1 base and J by 6 bases, with 15 bases between them. Germline V gene lookup returns CDR1 ENHRY and CDR2 SYGVKD. CDR3 residues: CAISEFGGSKAGELFF. Written as DNA, the CDR3 is TGTGCCATCAGTGAGTTTGGCGGGTCCAAAGCCGGGGAGCTGTTTTTT.

The rearrangement uses TRBV4-2 and TRBJ2-1; 8 bases fit TRBD2. V lost 0 bases and J lost 5; bases outside the gene matches: 3. Germline V lookup: CDR1 LGHNA, CDR2 YNFKEQ. This CDR3 has 15 residues. CDR3 nucleotides: TGTGCCAGCAGCCAAGATTTCGGGGGGGACAATGAGCAGTTCTTC. Its protein is CASSQDFGGDNEQFF.

This clonotype has only a few counts. The chain employs TRBV9 and TRBJ2-4; D is undetermined. From germline, CDR1 is SGDLS and CDR2 YYNGEE. This CDR3 comprises 20 residues. V was cut by 3 bases and J by 0 bases, with 25 bases left in between. CDR3 in DNA: TGTGCCAGCAGCGCTGACCCGAAGGGCCAGCCCAGCCTAGCCAAAAACATTCAGTACTTC. Residues: CASSADPKGQPSLAKNIQYF.

In its sample, this clonotype was seen a few times. The chain employs TRBV29-1 and TRBJ1-2; tentatively, D is TRBD1 (6 bases). V was pared by 4 bases and J by 3 bases, with 12 bases between. The CDR3 consists of 13 residues. Germline CDR1 and CDR2: SQVTM and ANQGSEA. The CDR3: CSVGGGGDYGYTF. The CDR3 DNA reads TGCAGCGTTGGTGGAGGGGGGGACTATGGCTACACCTTC.

There are a few counts of this clonotype. The genes are TRBV12-3 or TRBV12-4 and TRBJ1-6; no clear D gene. CDR3 size: 14 residues. Trimming left V 7 bases short and J 5 bases short, with 12 bases between. Written as DNA, the CDR3 is TGTGCCAGCAAAGAAGACGCTAATAATTCACCCCTCCACTTT. Translated, it gives CASKEDANNSPLHF.

There are many counts of this clonotype. The gene calls are TRBV7-3 and TRBJ1-1, with TRBD1 as a possible D gene (5 bases). The germline V and J ends were trimmed by 0 bases and 8 bases, with 10 bases remaining between them. This CDR3 has 13 residues. CDR1 is SGHTA and CDR2 is FQGTGA in the germline V gene. Written as DNA, the CDR3 is TGTGCCAGCAGCTTAACGGAGGCAGGGGAAGCTTTCTTT. It is translated as CASSLTEAGEAFF.

This clonotype was counted many times. V usage is TRBV4-3 and J usage is TRBJ1-2; tentative D call: TRBD1 (6 bases). V shed 4 bases and J shed 4 bases, with 28 bases lying between them. CDR3 size: 19 residues. The germline V gene has CDR1 LGHNA and CDR2 YSLEER. The CDR3 protein is CASSLYTNAQGPSPYGYTF. CDR3 nucleotides: TGCGCCAGCAGCCTATATACTAATGCACAGGGTCCCTCTCCCTATGGCTACACCTTC.

Many counts were recorded for this clonotype. V usage is TRBV5-1 and J usage is TRBJ1-4; D uncertain. This CDR3 comprises 15 residues. In germline, CDR1 is SGHRS, CDR2 YFSETQ. V was pared by 4 bases and J by 1 base, with 11 bases between. CDR3 loop: CASSPTTGTNEKLFF. The CDR3 DNA follows: TGCGCCAGCAGCCCTACGACCGGAACTAATGAAAAACTGTTTTTT.

In its sample, this clonotype was seen a few times. The rearrangement joins TRBV7-9 to TRBJ2-3, with 9 bases matching TRBD1. The V gene's germline CDR1 is SEHNR and CDR2 FQNEAQ (reference sequence). The CDR3 contains 16 residues. J gave up 7 bases and V 5 bases, and 13 bases lay outside the gene matches. CDR3 DNA: TGTGCCAGCAGCCCCAGCGTGACAGGGGGTGGATATACGCAGTATTTT. The encoded protein is CASSPSVTGGGYTQYF.

The J gene is TRBJ2-3, the V gene TRBV21-1. TRBV21-1 is a pseudogene locus. This CDR3 comprises 16 residues. This CDR3 reads CASSKVVIAVTDTQYF. DNA for the CDR3: TGTGCCAGCAGCAAAGTCGTTATAGCTGTCACAGATACGCAGTATTTT.

This clonotype was seen more than once but under ten times. The V gene is TRBV20-1, the J gene TRBJ1-1, with a weak D call TRBD1 (5 bases). Trimming took 6 bases from V and 7 from J, leaving 9 bases between them. The CDR3 consists of 10 residues. The V gene's germline CDR1 is DFQATT and CDR2 SNEGSKA (reference sequence). Here the CDR3 reads CSAGHLEAFF. The DNA for the CDR3 is TGCAGTGCCGGACACCTTGAAGCTTTCTTT.

This clonotype showed up many times. V gene TRBV5-1 combines with J gene TRBJ2-2, with 11 bases lining up with TRBD2. With 3 bases clipped from V and 6 bases from J, the junction kept 4 bases outside the gene matches. Germline assignment: CDR1 SGHRS and CDR2 YFSETQ. The CDR3 sequence is 15 residues long. The CDR3 bases are TGCGCCAGCAGCTCGACTAGCGGGATGGCCGGGGAGCTGTTTTTT. It yields the protein CASSSTSGMAGELFF.

This chain links TRBV4-2 with TRBJ2-7, with TRBD1 matching 9 bases. Losses at the gene ends were 5 bases for V and 3 bases for J; bases not matched to a gene: 5. The CDR3 sequence is 14 residues long. Germline CDR1 reads LGHNA; CDR2 reads YNFKEQ. The chain's CDR3 is CASSSRDRDYEQYF. CDR3 sequence (DNA): TGTGCCAGCAGCTCCCGGGACAGGGACTACGAGCAGTACTTC.

The J gene is TRBJ2-7, the V gene TRBV28, with 8 bases fitting TRBD1. CDR3 length equals 16 residues. CDR1 and CDR2 (germline): MDHEN, SYDVKM. Losses at the gene ends were 2 bases for V and 3 bases for J; bases not matched to a gene: 9. CDR3 region: CASSLGLGQGNYEQYF. In DNA, the CDR3 is TGTGCCAGCAGTTTAGGCCTCGGACAGGGCAACTACGAGCAGTACTTC.

V is TRBV10-3 and J is TRBJ1-5; D remains ambiguous. This CDR3 contains 13 residues. V was clipped by 6 bases and J by 7 bases, with 13 bases between them. Germline V gives CDR1 ENHRY, CDR2 SYGVKD. The CDR3: CAISDMSGQPQHF. The CDR3 DNA is TGTGCCATCAGCGACATGTCCGGCCAGCCCCAGCATTTT.

The chain couples TRBV5-1 to TRBJ2-7; 7 nucleotides agree with TRBD1. This CDR3 contains 14 residues. The germline gives CDR1 SGHRS, CDR2 YFSETQ. V shed 3 bases, J shed 2 bases, and the junction held 5 bases outside the gene matches. In nucleotides, the CDR3 is TGCGCCAGCAGCTCCCGAGGGGGCCCCTACGAGCAGTACTTC. Amino acid sequence: CASSSRGGPYEQYF.

This clonotype was counted between two and nine times. This chain links TRBV5-1 with TRBJ2-7; TRBD1 might be the D (6 bases). Trimming took off 2 bases at V and 1 base at J, with 13 bases between the two ends. Germline CDR1 reads SGHRS; CDR2 reads YFSETQ. The CDR3 is 15 residues long. The chain's CDR3 is CASSFEGTISYEQYF. CDR3 in DNA: TGCGCCAGCAGCTTTGAAGGGACAATTTCCTACGAGCAGTACTTC.

The DNA of the CDR3 is TGCGCCAGCAGCCAAGTTTGGGTCGGCACTGAAGCTTTCTTT. Translated: CASSQVWVGTEAFF. The chain is built from TRBV4-1 and TRBJ1-1; D is ambiguous. V lost 1 base, J lost 4 bases, and 10 bases lay in between. The CDR3 contains 14 residues. The germline V gene encodes CDR1 MGHRA and CDR2 YSYEKL.